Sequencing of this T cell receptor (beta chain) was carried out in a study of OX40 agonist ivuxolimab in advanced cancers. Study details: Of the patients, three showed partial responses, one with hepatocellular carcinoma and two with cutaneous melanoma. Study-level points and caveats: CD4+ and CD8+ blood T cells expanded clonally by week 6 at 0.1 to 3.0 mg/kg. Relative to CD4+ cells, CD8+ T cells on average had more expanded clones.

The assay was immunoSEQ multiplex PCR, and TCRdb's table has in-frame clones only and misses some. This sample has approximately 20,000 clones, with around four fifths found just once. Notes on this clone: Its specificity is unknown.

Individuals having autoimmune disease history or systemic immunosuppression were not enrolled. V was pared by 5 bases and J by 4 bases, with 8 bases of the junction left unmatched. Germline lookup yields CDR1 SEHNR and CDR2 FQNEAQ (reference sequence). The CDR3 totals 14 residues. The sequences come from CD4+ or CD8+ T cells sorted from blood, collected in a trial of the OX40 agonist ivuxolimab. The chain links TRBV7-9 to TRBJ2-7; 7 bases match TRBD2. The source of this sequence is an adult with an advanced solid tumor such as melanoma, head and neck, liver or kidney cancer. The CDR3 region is CASSPAGDHYEQYF. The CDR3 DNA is TGTGCCAGCAGCCCCGCGGGGGATCATTACGAGCAGTACTTC.